This is a list of T cell receptor beta chains from one sample in a study of T cell responses to AZD1222 COVID-19 vaccine. Measured with immunoSEQ multiplex PCR; TCRdb has only the in-frame clones, and not every one. The sample includes roughly 70,000 clones, around nine tenths of them seen just once. Sequencing used peripheral blood, obtained 28 days after the second dose of the MenACWY control vaccine. The receptors here all came from an adult who received the MenACWY meningococcal vaccine as a control. CDR3s include the opening cysteine and the closing phenylalanine or tryptophan. Each record gives: CDR3 protein, V gene, J gene.

CDR3: CASSHAGASGGGDTQYF
V: TRBV4-1
J: TRBJ2-3

CDR3: CSVERSGGADGYTF
V: TRBV29-1
J: TRBJ1-2

CDR3: CASSRMSTWAGANTGELFF
V: TRBV11-2
J: TRBJ2-2

CDR3: CASSQDRTGGADTQYF
V: TRBV4-2
J: TRBJ2-3

CDR3: CATRGGAGGSNEKLFF
V: TRBV28
J: TRBJ1-4

CDR3: CASRDGKNTEAFF
V: TRBV19
J: TRBJ1-1

CDR3: CASSVEVGHYGYTF
V: TRBV9
J: TRBJ1-2

CDR3: CASSQDSGETQYF
V: TRBV2
J: TRBJ2-5

CDR3: CATEVGKRTGEQFF
V: TRBV27
J: TRBJ2-1

CDR3: CASRGNGRAYNEQFF
V: TRBV27
J: TRBJ2-1

CDR3: CASTNRGSGGWNTQYF
V: TRBV28
J: TRBJ2-3

CDR3: CASSSYSSYEQYF
V: TRBV27
J: TRBJ2-7

CDR3: CASSSGAGNEKLFF
V: TRBV11-2
J: TRBJ1-4

CDR3: CASSPRTGQTYEQYF
V: TRBV27
J: TRBJ2-7

CDR3: CASAQESNTEAFF
V: TRBV3-1/TRBV3-2
J: TRBJ1-1

CDR3: CASYSYNEQFF
V: TRBV30
J: TRBJ2-1

CDR3: CASSLGANGYTF
V: TRBV7-8
J: TRBJ1-2

CDR3: CASGPGQGADTEAFF
V: TRBV12-5
J: TRBJ1-1

CDR3: CASSFGARSTDTQYF
V: TRBV6-5
J: TRBJ2-3

CDR3: CASSARQVWDQPQHF
V: TRBV10-1
J: TRBJ1-5

CDR3: CASSPLDRWTSTDTQYF
V: TRBV27
J: TRBJ2-3

CDR3: CASSQFGTWGDEQFF
V: TRBV4-1
J: TRBJ2-1

CDR3: CATSRDRGQGDGYTF
V: TRBV15
J: TRBJ1-2

CDR3: CASSEASGTLNIQYF
V: TRBV6-1
J: TRBJ2-4

CDR3: CASSASESGYTF
V: TRBV9
J: TRBJ1-2

CDR3: CASSLSTGFSGANVLTF
V: TRBV7-2
J: TRBJ2-6

CDR3: CASRDRVEDQPQHF
V: TRBV2
J: TRBJ1-5

CDR3: CASSFQGEGNEQFF
V: TRBV7-2
J: TRBJ2-1

CDR3: CASSSKENSYEQYF
V: TRBV27
J: TRBJ2-7

CDR3: CASSPLTGGLQETQYF
V: TRBV4-1
J: TRBJ2-5

CDR3: CASRGLAGHEQYF
V: TRBV27
J: TRBJ2-7

CDR3: CSVRSQRDTGELFF
V: TRBV29-1
J: TRBJ2-2

CDR3: CASSQDPAGKETQYF
V: TRBV14
J: TRBJ2-5

CDR3: CASSITTNEKLFF
V: TRBV19
J: TRBJ1-4

CDR3: CASSLGGGQGYGYTF
V: TRBV5-4
J: TRBJ1-2

CDR3: CASSPPGSMNTEAFF
V: TRBV5-4
J: TRBJ1-1

CDR3: CASRGRENEKLFF
V: TRBV2
J: TRBJ1-4

CDR3: CASSMKAAEETQYF
V: TRBV19
J: TRBJ2-5

CDR3: CASSQDYADKNIQYF
V: TRBV4-3
J: TRBJ2-4

CDR3: CASSYSREVNYGYTF
V: TRBV6-5
J: TRBJ1-2

CDR3: CAWTGTRTTGELFF
V: TRBV30
J: TRBJ2-2

CDR3: CASSPMSGTGELFF
V: TRBV7-3
J: TRBJ2-2

CDR3: CASSSSAATYEQYF
V: TRBV28
J: TRBJ2-7

CDR3: CASTPVSMNTEAFF
V: TRBV6-2/TRBV6-3
J: TRBJ1-1

CDR3: CASRLQGANYGYTF
V: TRBV6-5
J: TRBJ1-2

CDR3: CASSRVRDSPQHF
V: TRBV3-1/TRBV3-2
J: TRBJ1-5

CDR3: CASSESQGPYNTIYF
V: TRBV6-1
J: TRBJ1-3

CDR3: CATSEERAVQQFF
V: TRBV24-1
J: TRBJ2-1